The 20 T cell receptor beta chains below were found in one sample sequenced in a study of CD4 T cells in relation to SARS-CoV-2 and coronaviruses. Profiled with immunoSEQ multiplex PCR; TCRdb holds only in-frame clones, not every one. The sample holds some 16,000 clones, nearly 85% seen once. The unexposed donors gave CD4+ T cells in 2011-2018, prior to COVID-19. After roughly ten days of culture, CD4+ T cells were isolated. The antigens for these receptors are not known. The sequenced sample was CD4+ T cells from PBMCs, cultured in vitro. The receptors stem from a human donor in good health.

V usage is TRBV25-1 and J usage is TRBJ2-7, with D uncertain. Trimming stripped 11 bases from V and 0 bases from J, with 14 bases between. Germline CDR1 reads MGHDK; CDR2 reads SYGVNS. The CDR3 sequence is 13 residues long. In nucleotides, the CDR3 is TGTGCCGTTCTAGGCGGTACCTCCTACGAGCAGTACTTC. Translation gives CAVLGGTSYEQYF.

This clone occurred once. The chain is built from TRBV2 and TRBJ1-3; D not certain. This CDR3 is built from 14 residues. Germline CDR1 and CDR2: SNHLY and FYNNEI. The V end was cut by 4 bases, the J end by 0 bases, with 7 bases between. The CDR3 DNA reads as TGTGCCAGCAGTGTCCGGTTCTCTGGAAACACCATATATTTT. It yields the protein CASSVRFSGNTIYF.

This clone came up once. CDR3 protein: CATSDAGTLGGYTF. The DNA of the CDR3 is TGTGCCACCAGTGACGCTGGGACATTGGGAGGCTACACCTTC. This sequence joins TRBV24-1 and TRBJ1-2, with a possible D match to TRBD1 (6 bases). This CDR3 spans 14 amino acids. V gave up 4 bases and J gave up 8 bases, with 16 bases separating them. CDR1 is KGHDR and CDR2 is SFDVKD in the germline V gene.

This clone is a singleton in its sample. The rearrangement uses TRBV6-5 and TRBJ1-2, with D hard to call. The V end lost 0 bases, the J end lost 4 bases, and 15 bases lay between the germline ends. CDR3 length equals 16 residues. Germline V gene data show CDR1 as MNHEY and CDR2 as SVGAGI. This CDR3 reads CASSYSGSNFIYGYTF. The CDR3 DNA reads TGTGCCAGCAGTTACTCGGGCAGTAATTTTATCTATGGCTACACCTTC.

A few counts support this clone. The V gene is TRBV4-2, the J gene TRBJ2-3; a weak D match, TRBD2 (6 bases). The CDR3 consists of 18 residues. The germline V gene encodes CDR1 LGHNA and CDR2 YNFKEQ. Trimming removed 3 bases at V and 2 bases at J, with 21 bases between. The DNA for the CDR3 is TGTGCCAGCAGCCAGACGACGACGGGGGACCAAAACACAGATACGCAGTATTTT. This sequence encodes CASSQTTTGDQNTDTQYF.

The gene calls are TRBV14 and TRBJ1-3, with D maybe TRBD1 (5 bases). The CDR3 is 14 residues long. With 0 bases removed from V and 2 bases from J, the gap between germline ends came to 5 bases. The germline CDR1 and CDR2 sequences are SGHDN and FVKESK. CDR3 in amino acids: CASSQETAGNTIYF. The CDR3 DNA follows: TGTGCCAGCAGCCAAGAGACAGCTGGAAACACCATATATTTT.

This chain links TRBV24-1 with TRBJ1-5; D possibly corresponds to TRBD1 (6 bases). V was clipped by 0 bases and J by 4 bases, with 27 bases between them. This CDR3 is 21 amino acids long. Germline CDR1 is KGHDR and CDR2 is SFDVKD. In DNA form, the CDR3 reads TGTGCCACCAGTGATTTGTGGTCTGCGGCAGGGGTTTGGAGTTGGAATCAGCCCCAGCATTTT. The encoded protein is CATSDLWSAAGVWSWNQPQHF.

The gene calls are TRBV6-4 and TRBJ2-1; D is perhaps TRBD1 (6 bases). V was pared by 4 bases and J by 10 bases, with 14 bases between. CDR1 and CDR2 (germline): MRHNA, SNTAGT. There are 13 residues in the CDR3. CDR3 DNA sequence: TGTGCCAGCAGTGCCTCTGAGCAGGGGGAGCAGTTCTTC. Protein product: CASSASEQGEQFF.

The chain carries TRBV7-8 and TRBJ2-2; no clear D gene. CDR1 SGHVS and CDR2 FQNEAQ come from the germline V gene. The CDR3 length is 13 residues. Trimming cost V 3 bases and J 6 bases, with 8 bases left between them. CDR3 loop: CASSLTKAGELFF. The CDR3 nucleotides are TGTGCCAGCAGCTTGACCAAGGCCGGGGAGCTGTTTTTT.

The V call is TRBV30, the J call TRBJ2-1; 15 positions match TRBD2. The J segment lost 1 base and the V segment lost 5 bases, leaving 12 bases of the junction unmatched. CDR1 GTSNPN and CDR2 SVGIG come from the germline V gene (reference sequence). CDR3 length: 19 amino acids. The chain's CDR3 is CAWAVPGLAGGLSYNEQFF. CDR3 bases: TGTGCCTGGGCGGTACCGGGACTAGCGGGAGGTCTTTCCTACAATGAGCAGTTCTTC. Complete variable domain (other parts from reference TRBV30 and TRBJ2-1): SQTIHQWPATLVQPVGSPLSLECTVEGTSNPNLYWYRQAAGRGLQLLFYSVGIGQISSEVPQNLSASRPQDRQFILSSKKLLLSDSGFYLCAWAVPGLAGGLSYNEQFFGPGTRLTVL.

V usage is TRBV12-3 or TRBV12-4 and J usage is TRBJ1-2; TRBD1 matches 7 bases. CDR3 size: 13 residues. The ends lost 5 bases at V and 6 bases at J; junction bases unmatched: 6. As DNA, the CDR3 is TGTGCCAGCAGTCCCCGGGACAGCGATGGCTACACCTTC. It specifies CASSPRDSDGYTF.

V gene TRBV2 combines with J gene TRBJ2-2; D is unclear. V was clipped by 5 bases and J by 4 bases, with 8 bases between them. The CDR3 extends over 13 amino acids. CDR1 is SNHLY, CDR2 FYNNEI, per germline. The CDR3 sequence: CASSLQITGELFF. The CDR3 coding sequence is TGTGCCAGCAGTTTGCAGATCACCGGGGAGCTGTTTTTT. Full variable domain (missing parts from reference TRBV2 and TRBJ2-2): EPEVTQTPSHQVTQMGQEVILRCVPISNHLYFYWYRQILGQKVEFLVSFYNNEISEKSEIFDDQFSVERPDGSNFTLKIRSTKLEDSAMYFCASSLQITGELFFGEGSRLTVL.

The rearrangement joins TRBV5-1 to TRBJ2-1; TRBD2 agrees at 10 bases. The ends lost 2 bases at V and 1 base at J; junction bases unmatched: 3. Germline assignment: CDR1 SGHRS and CDR2 YFSETQ. CDR3 size: 16 residues. This CDR3 reads CASSFGSGRSYNEQFF. In nucleotides, the CDR3 is TGCGCCAGCAGCTTTGGTAGCGGGAGGTCCTACAATGAGCAGTTCTTC.

The chain has TRBV10-2 and TRBJ1-2, with no clear D. This CDR3 comprises 14 residues. The germline V and J ends were trimmed by 4 bases and 6 bases, with 15 bases remaining between them. Germline V gene sequence: CDR1 WSHSY, CDR2 SAAADI. The DNA for the CDR3 is TGCGCCAGCAGTGGAAACCCCGACACAGATGGCTACACCTTC. Its protein is CASSGNPDTDGYTF.

CDR3 region: CASSLDSEAFF. The CDR3 region has the DNA TGTGCCAGCAGCTTGGATTCCGAAGCTTTCTTT. The rearrangement joins TRBV5-5 to TRBJ1-1; no clear D gene. CDR1 and CDR2 (germline): SGHKS, YYEKEE (reference sequence). V gave up 0 bases and J gave up 8 bases, with 5 bases separating them. CDR3 length: 11 residues.

V gene TRBV28 combines with J gene TRBJ1-5; D is undetermined. This CDR3 spans 17 amino acids. The V end lost 5 bases, the J end lost 0 bases, and 17 bases lay between the germline ends. Germline V lookup: CDR1 MDHEN, CDR2 SYDVKM. CDR3 residues: CASSPNPRLYSNQPQHF. In DNA, the CDR3 is TGTGCCAGCAGTCCAAACCCTCGACTGTATAGCAATCAGCCCCAGCATTTT.

The chain uses TRBV13 and TRBJ1-2; TRBD1 is a possible D gene (6 bases). V lost 2 bases and J 8 bases, leaving 9 bases between the germline ends. Germline V CDR1 and CDR2: PRHDT, FYEKMQ (reference sequence). This CDR3 region has 12 residues. The CDR3 nucleotides read TGTGCCAGCAGCTTACAAAGGGGGGGCTACACCTTC. Translation: CASSLQRGGYTF.

The gene calls are TRBV7-2 and TRBJ2-5; D ambiguous. V lost 1 base to trimming and J lost 1 base, with 16 bases between them. Per the germline V gene, CDR1 is SGHTA and CDR2 is FQGNSA. The CDR3 has 17 residues. CDR3 coding DNA: TGTGCCAGCAGCTTAGTTCGGGTGGTTGGAATCCAAGAGACCCAGTACTTC. Protein: CASSLVRVVGIQETQYF. Full variable domain (missing parts from reference TRBV7-2 and TRBJ2-5): GAGVSQSPSNKVTEKGKDVELRCDPISGHTALYWYRQSLGQGLEFLIYFQGNSAPDKSGLPSDRFSAERTGGSVSTLTIQRTQQEDSAVYLCASSLVRVVGIQETQYFGPGTRLLVL.

This chain connects TRBV7-9 to TRBJ1-4; maybe TRBD1 (5 bases). The CDR3 consists of 15 residues. The germline V and J ends were trimmed by 5 bases and 7 bases, with 17 bases remaining between them. Germline values: CDR1 SEHNR, CDR2 FQNEAQ (reference sequence). The CDR3 reads CASSALWQGGEKLFF. Here the CDR3 DNA reads TGTGCCAGCAGCGCTTTGTGGCAGGGAGGTGAAAAACTGTTTTTT.

The chain combines TRBV5-6 with TRBJ1-2, with 9 bases matching TRBD1. The V gene's germline CDR1 is SGHDT and CDR2 YYEEEE. The length of the CDR3 is 14 residues. Trimming cost V 4 bases and J 6 bases; bases outside gene matches: 7. CDR3 DNA: TGTGCCAGCAGCCGTCGCGGGACAGGGAATGGCTACACCTTC. Encoded protein: CASSRRGTGNGYTF.